This section outlines one T cell receptor beta chain sequence together with its context. Its antigen has not been determined. Per-nucleotide qualities are absent, and no much larger clonotype sits a single base away. This entry belongs to a study of radiation and T cells in renal cell carcinoma (dated by TCRdb to the early 2020s). Context from the whole study: A total of fewer than 55 samples underwent TCR beta sequencing, made up of 26 tumors and roughly 27 peripheral blood samples. The final blood draw took place at 4 weeks after radiation, the same time as nephrectomy. Across all 50 or so samples, around 4,000,000 unique CDR3 nucleotide sequences, encoding 2 million to 3 million unique CDR3 amino acid sequences, were identified. Overall study outcomes, separate from this receptor: Because the trial had a single-armed design, the trial could not examine how radiation dose or scheduling affected the TCR repertoire. No pretreatment tumor biopsies were available, so the baseline intratumoral presence of clonotypes could not be determined. Blood repertoire dynamics were not followed beyond 4 weeks after treatment. An increase in top tumor clonotypes in blood was observed from baseline to 2 weeks post-radiation, followed by contraction by 4 weeks, which was taken to suggest transient expansion of tumor-resident clones.

Including cysteine and phenylalanine, the CDR3 has 16 amino acids. Here the CDR3 DNA is all that survives: 48 bases in frame from base 1. The germline V gene gives CDR1 as LGHNA and CDR2 as YSLEER. At the junction V is shortened by 0 bases and J by 8 bases, with 16 bases in between. TCR beta libraries were generated from genomic DNA with the immunoSEQ kit, following the manufacturer's recommendations. Library preparation used a first multiplex PCR with proprietary primers, then a second PCR adding unique barcodes, with bead cleanups after each round. Each sample batch included a kit-provided positive control reaction and a negative control reaction. The final libraries were assessed on an Agilent 4200 TapeStation D1000 ScreenTape, pooled by volume, and quantified by qPCR. Sequencing was performed on an Illumina NextSeq500 with a MidOutput 150-cycle cartridge, and 156 Read1 and 15 Index1 cycles were run with kit custom primers. The pooled library was loaded at 0.9 to 1 pM with an approximately 21% PhiX control spike-in. Per the authors' processing: Vendor-processed data were analyzed in R, and a clonotype was defined as all T cells sharing the same CDR3 nucleotide sequence. In the clone abundance analyses, frequencies in each sample were normalized to that sample's 10,000 most abundant clones. Before analysis, public T cell clones were removed, and these numbered fewer than six per sample on average. An abundance difference of at least 32-fold between compartments was the criterion for calling clonotypes tumor-enriched or baseline blood-enriched. A beta-binomial differential abundance model was applied to find clonotypes that expanded or contracted between blood time points. Tumor-blood repertoire similarity was measured with the Baroni-Urbani and Buser coefficient, and group comparisons used two-tailed Wilcoxon tests in R. TCRdb's version of the immuneACCESS table is confined to in-frame rearrangements and falls short of the full clone set. An unresolved V gene accounts for under half of the shortfall where checked; the remainder is of unknown origin. The DNA gave D and trimming, while V, J and clone size come from that table. This sample lists 140,000 or so clones; about 88% were detected once. Around a sixth of the sample comes from the top ten.

According to the study, the label for this sample's time point signals: blood 4 weeks post-SBRT, at nephrectomy. The intended sense of this specimen's treatment or condition label: 15 Gy SBRT to primary tumor, nephrectomy 4 weeks later. The samples were obtained from a clinical trial, where primary renal cell carcinomas were treated with 15 Gy stereotactic body radiation therapy and then removed by nephrectomy 4 weeks afterward. To follow tumor-enriched clonotypes, serial peripheral blood was collected from radiation-treated patients at baseline and at 2 weeks and 4 weeks after SBRT. Renal cell carcinoma with clear cell pathology was present in all patients. The QIAamp DNA Blood Mini Kit (Qiagen) was used to prepare genomic DNA for TCR sequencing. The analyses included just those samples that passed every quality control check.

The receptor's source is a woman between 45 and 65 years old with renal cell carcinoma. This material consisted of blood, taken from a patient whose treatment included radiotherapy and nephrectomy. The V and J genes are TRBV4-3 and TRBJ1-4; no D gene call is confident. This receptor has the CDR3 CASSQDRATVQEKLFF. DNA sequence: TGCGCCAGCAGCCAAGATAGGGCGACTGTACAAGAAAAACTGTTTTTT.